Each of the 16 T cell receptor beta chains below was sequenced from the same sample in a study of T-cell memory formation after mild COVID-19. MiXCR was run by TCRdb on the 5' RACE reads, yielding one entry per CDR3 protein. Of over 120,000 distinct CDR3 sequences detected, almost 25% appear once; the ten largest clones hold roughly a quarter. The specimen was PBMCs or a T cell subset sorted from them (not recorded which). All receptors derive from an adult woman who had mild COVID-19 (a few samples of this study predate the infection). Cell type and time point are not known.

The gene calls are TRBV6-6 and TRBJ2-1; 14 positions agree with TRBD2. Germline V lookup: CDR1 MNHNY, CDR2 SVGAGI (reference sequence). With 5 bases clipped from V and 6 bases from J, the junction kept 9 bases outside the gene matches. The CDR3 is 17 amino acids. The CDR3 nucleotides are TGTGCCAGCAGTATAAGACTGACTAGCGGGGGGGTCAATGAGCAGTTCTTC. This encodes CASSIRLTSGGVNEQFF.

V is TRBV10-2 and J is TRBJ1-2, with a weak D call TRBD1 (5 bases). This CDR3 is built from 14 residues. CDR1 WSHSY and CDR2 SAAADI come from the germline V gene. The V end lost 3 bases, the J end lost 4 bases, and 12 bases lay between the germline ends. CDR3 in amino acids: CASSEYSGGYGYTF. For the CDR3, the DNA is TGCGCCAGCAGTGAATACAGTGGGGGCTATGGCTACACCTTC.

This chain uses TRBV20-1 with TRBJ2-3; D not certain. Between the trimmed V and J ends, which lost 5 bases and 5 bases, there was a span of 14 bases. The CDR3 is made up of 13 amino acids. Germline CDR1 reads DFQATT; CDR2 reads SNEGSKA (reference sequence). The CDR3 DNA is TGCAGTGCTGGGTCCGGAAAGGGAGATACGCAGTATTTT. Its protein is CSAGSGKGDTQYF.

The rearrangement joins TRBV30 to TRBJ2-3; D may be TRBD1 (5 bases). The length of the CDR3 is 14 residues. CDR1 is GTSNPN, CDR2 SVGIG, per germline (reference sequence). Trimming removed 2 bases from V and 2 bases from J, with 11 bases in between. CDR3 residues: CAWSSQGDTDTQYF. For the CDR3, the DNA is TGTGCCTGGAGTAGTCAGGGCGACACAGATACGCAGTATTTT.

This chain links TRBV6-2 or TRBV6-3 with TRBJ2-7, with no clear D. CDR3 size: 14 residues. V gave up 2 bases and J gave up 0 bases, with 8 bases separating them. Germline V lookup: CDR1 MNHEY, CDR2 SVGEGT. CDR3: CASSYQENSYEQYF. The CDR3 DNA is TGTGCCAGCAGTTACCAAGAGAACTCCTACGAGCAGTACTTC.

The chain joins TRBV7-9 to TRBJ2-5; 9 nucleotides align to TRBD1. Trimming removed 4 bases from V and 5 bases from J; junction bases left unmatched: 11. The CDR3 is 16 amino acids. Germline assignment: CDR1 SEHNR and CDR2 FQNEAQ (reference sequence). The CDR3 nucleotides read TGTGCCAGCAGCTATACAACTGACAGGGGGGGGGAGACCCAGTACTTC. It is translated as CASSYTTDRGGETQYF.

In its sample, this clonotype was seen a few times. The chain has TRBV12-3 or TRBV12-4 and TRBJ1-6, with a possible D match to TRBD1 (5 bases). With 3 bases removed from V and 7 bases from J, the gap between germline ends came to 13 bases. This CDR3 spans 15 amino acids. The CDR3 is CASSLTGDVNSPLHF. DNA for the CDR3: TGTGCCAGCAGTTTGACGGGGGACGTGAATTCACCCCTCCACTTT.

V and J are TRBV28 and TRBJ1-1; D ambiguous. The CDR3 spans 13 residues. V lost 6 bases, J lost 1 base, and 9 bases lay in between. Germline values: CDR1 MDHEN, CDR2 SYDVKM. Here the CDR3 DNA reads TGTGCCAGCAGGCCCTCAGGGAACACTGAAGCTTTCTTT. Residues: CASRPSGNTEAFF.

The chain carries TRBV6-2 or TRBV6-3 and TRBJ2-2; the D gene is possibly TRBD2 (5 bases). Germline V lookup: CDR1 MNHEY, CDR2 SVGEGT. V was trimmed by 3 bases and J by 5 bases, leaving 10 bases between them. The CDR3 is 14 residues long. The CDR3 DNA reads TGTGCCAGCAGTTATTCCGGGGAAACCGGGGAGCTGTTTTTT. As protein: CASSYSGETGELFF.

The rearrangement joins TRBV20-1 to TRBJ2-3, with TRBD2 matching over 8 bases. The trim removed 5 bases at V and 2 bases at J, leaving 9 bases unmatched. This CDR3 is 15 amino acids long. Germline loops: CDR1 DFQATT, CDR2 SNEGSKA (reference sequence). The CDR3, as DNA: TGCAGTGCTGACGAGGGACTAGATTTCACAGATACGCAGTATTTT. Protein: CSADEGLDFTDTQYF.

This clonotype showed up just a few times. The chain uses TRBV12-3 or TRBV12-4 and TRBJ2-3; 10 bases are shared with TRBD1. The ends lost 7 bases at V and 4 bases at J; junction bases unmatched: 8. The CDR3 extends over 15 amino acids. CDR3 bases: TGTGCCAGCACCAGAGACAGGGGGCCAGCAGATACGCAGTATTTT. Its translation is CASTRDRGPADTQYF.

The chain recombines TRBV7-9 with TRBJ2-7; D tentatively fits TRBD1 or TRBD2 (6 bases each). Between the trimmed V and J ends, which lost 8 bases and 0 bases, there was a span of 11 bases. Germline CDR1 is SEHNR and CDR2 is FQNEAQ (reference sequence). The CDR3 sequence is 13 residues long. CDR3 in DNA: TGTGCCAGCGGAGGGGGGAGCTCCTACGAGCAGTACTTC. Translation gives CASGGGSSYEQYF.

This clonotype has just a few counts. This chain joins TRBV6-2 or TRBV6-3 and TRBJ1-5; the match to TRBD1 covers 8 bases. Germline-derived CDR1 and CDR2 are MNHEY and SVGEGT. V was pared by 5 bases and J by 5 bases, with 5 bases of the junction left unmatched. The length of the CDR3 is 14 residues. The CDR3 region is CASSPGGLDQPQHF. The CDR3 DNA reads TGTGCCAGCAGTCCAGGGGGCTTGGATCAGCCCCAGCATTTT.

This chain joins TRBV6-4 and TRBJ2-1, with D possibly TRBD1 on 5 matching bases. The V end lost 2 bases, the J end lost 15 bases, and 17 bases lay between the germline ends. The germline V gene has CDR1 MRHNA and CDR2 SNTAGT. CDR3 length equals 13 residues. CDR3: CASSDTKGHRLFF. DNA of the CDR3: TGTGCCAGCAGTGACACGAAGGGGCATCGTTTGTTCTTC.

In this sample, this clonotype turned up a few times. The genes are TRBV12-5 and TRBJ2-1, with TRBD2 matching over 11 bases. CDR3 length: 16 amino acids. Germline V gene data show CDR1 as LGHNT and CDR2 as FRNRAP. After removal of 2 bases from V and 0 bases from J, the junction contained 0 bases not matched to a gene. This CDR3 is CASGLTSGGSYNEQFF. The CDR3 nucleotides are TGTGCTAGTGGTTTGACTAGCGGGGGCTCCTACAATGAGCAGTTCTTC.

The chain combines TRBV7-9 with TRBJ2-5; 9 bases map to TRBD1. Unmatched junction bases numbered 8, after V lost 5 bases and J lost 4 bases. The CDR3 spans 15 residues. CDR1 is SEHNR and CDR2 is FQNEAQ in the germline V gene (reference sequence). The chain's CDR3 is CASSPTGGRGETQYF. CDR3 sequence (DNA): TGTGCCAGCAGCCCGACAGGGGGTAGAGGAGAGACCCAGTACTTC.